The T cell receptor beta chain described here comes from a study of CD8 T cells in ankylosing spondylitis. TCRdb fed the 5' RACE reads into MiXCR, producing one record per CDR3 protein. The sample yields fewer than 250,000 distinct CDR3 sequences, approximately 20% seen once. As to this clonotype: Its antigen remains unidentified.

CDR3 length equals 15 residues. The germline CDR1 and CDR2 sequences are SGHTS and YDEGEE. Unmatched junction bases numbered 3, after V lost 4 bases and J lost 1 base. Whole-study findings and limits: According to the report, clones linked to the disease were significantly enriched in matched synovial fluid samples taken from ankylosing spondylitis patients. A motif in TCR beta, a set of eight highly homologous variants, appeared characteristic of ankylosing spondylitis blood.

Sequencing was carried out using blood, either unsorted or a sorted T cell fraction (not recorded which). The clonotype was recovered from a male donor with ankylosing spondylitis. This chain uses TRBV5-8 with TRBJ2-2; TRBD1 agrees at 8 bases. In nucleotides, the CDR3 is TGTGCCAGCAGCCAGGGACAGGAGAACACCGGGGAGCTGTTTTTT. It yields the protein CASSQGQENTGELFF.